Reported below is one TCR beta chain. CDR1 is GTSNPN, CDR2 SVGIG, per germline (reference sequence). This CDR3 is 14 amino acids long. Trimming cost V 0 bases and J 2 bases, with 11 bases left between them. Clones were sequenced by immunoSEQ multiplex PCR, and TCRdb holds only the in-frame ones, with some missing. The sample yields 140,000 to 150,000 clones, roughly nine tenths seen once. The sample is drawn from a study of control samples from healthy donors and cancer patients. Sequenced sample: blood. The sequence came from a man aged 25-45 years in good health. The V and J genes are TRBV30 and TRBJ2-7; the D is unclear. CDR3 in amino acids: CAWSVGEDPYEQYF. The CDR3 nucleotides are TGTGCCTGGAGTGTTGGGGAAGACCCCTACGAGCAGTACTTC.